These 15 T cell receptor beta chains were all obtained from the same sample, sequenced in a study of shared clonotypes between healthy human individuals. Measured with immunoSEQ multiplex PCR; TCRdb has only the in-frame clones, and not every one. The data hold under 750,000 clones, with over 60% observed a single time. The material sequenced was memory CD4+ T cells sorted from blood. As for subset: CD45RA-negative fraction. These receptor sequences come from a woman between 25 and 40 years old in good health.

The rearrangement joins TRBV6-6 to TRBJ2-7; D is possibly TRBD1 (6 bases). Germline-derived CDR1 and CDR2 are MNHNY and SVGAGI (reference sequence). The CDR3 has 13 residues. V was shortened by 6 bases and J by 3 bases, with 12 bases between the two germline ends. CDR3 nucleotide sequence: TGTGCCAGCAGGCCCCGGGACAACTACGAGCAGTACTTC. Translating it yields CASRPRDNYEQYF.

The chain combines TRBV4-1 with TRBJ2-3, with 7 bases lining up with TRBD2. This CDR3 contains 14 residues. With V trimmed by 8 bases and J by 3 bases, 8 bases remained unmatched. The germline gives CDR1 MGHRA, CDR2 YSYEKL. The chain's CDR3 is CASGGGLVTDTQYF. In DNA form, the CDR3 reads TGCGCCAGCGGGGGGGGACTTGTAACAGATACGCAGTATTTT.

The chain is built from TRBV6-1 and TRBJ2-7; unclear D gene. The CDR3 sequence is 15 residues long. Germline CDR1 MNHNS, CDR2 SASEGT. V was shortened by 5 bases and J by 2 bases, with 16 bases between the two germline ends. CDR3 loop: CASSNNPTQTYEQYF. The CDR3 DNA reads as TGTGCCAGCAGTAACAACCCTACTCAGACCTACGAGCAGTACTTC.

This clone came up a few times. V is TRBV2 and J is TRBJ2-3; TRBD1 aligns across 7 bases. In germline, CDR1 is SNHLY, CDR2 FYNNEI. The CDR3 sequence is 15 residues long. J lost 1 base, V lost 5 bases, and 6 bases had no gene match. The CDR3 DNA reads TGTGCCAGCAGTCCCAGGACAGGAGGCACAGATACGCAGTATTTT. Its translation is CASSPRTGGTDTQYF.

This clone occurred many times. This sample also contains other DNA sequences that code for the same CDR3. The rearrangement uses TRBV5-6 and TRBJ2-7; D unclear. The CDR3 spans 14 residues. V lost 4 bases and J lost 0, with 11 bases in between. Germline V gene lookup returns CDR1 SGHDT and CDR2 YYEEEE. The CDR3 bases are TGTGCCAGCAGCACGAAGGTTCGCTCCTACGAGCAGTACTTC. Protein: CASSTKVRSYEQYF.

On this clone: The same CDR3 arises from other DNA sequences in this sample as well. The chain couples TRBV29-1 to TRBJ2-1, with 7 bases matching TRBD2. The CDR3 length is 13 residues. The V gene's germline CDR1 is SQVTM and CDR2 ANQGSEA. The junction had 4 bases not matched to a gene; V was cut back by 5 bases and J by 3 bases. CDR3 protein: CSVRSSGYNEQFF. The CDR3 DNA sequence: TGCAGCGTTAGATCTAGCGGCTACAATGAGCAGTTCTTC.

The V gene is TRBV28, the J gene TRBJ2-7, with 9 bases lining up with TRBD1. There are 13 residues in the CDR3. Germline CDR1 is MDHEN and CDR2 is SYDVKM. The V gene end was trimmed by 8 bases and the J gene end by 1 base; junction bases not matched to a gene: 3. The CDR3 region is CASAGQGSYEQYF. CDR3 nucleotide sequence: TGTGCCAGCGCGGGACAGGGATCCTACGAGCAGTACTTC.

The chain carries TRBV9 and TRBJ1-5, with TRBD1 as a possible D gene (6 bases). This CDR3 contains 15 residues. Germline assignment: CDR1 SGDLS and CDR2 YYNGEE. V lost 4 bases to trimming and J lost 2 bases, with 13 bases between them. CDR3 protein: CASSQTGSGNQPQHF. In nucleotides, the CDR3 is TGTGCCAGCAGCCAAACAGGGTCGGGCAATCAGCCCCAGCATTTT. The full variable domain, its missing parts supplied by reference TRBV9 and TRBJ1-5, is DSGVTQTPKHLITATGQRVTLRCSPRSGDLSVYWYQQSLDQGLQFLIQYYNGEERAKGNILERFSAQQFPDLHSELNLSSLELGDSALYFCASSQTGSGNQPQHFGDGTRLSIL.

This sequence joins TRBV28 and TRBJ2-5; D possibly matches TRBD1 or TRBD2 (6 bases each). This CDR3 spans 14 amino acids. Trimming removed 10 bases at V and 5 bases at J, with 20 bases between. CDR1 is MDHEN and CDR2 is SYDVKM in the germline V gene. CDR3 region: CATTLGGGGETQYF. The DNA of the CDR3 is TGTGCCACGACACTGGGGGGCGGAGGGGAGACCCAGTACTTC.

The gene calls are TRBV5-1 and TRBJ2-7; D gene unclear. The germline V and J ends were trimmed by 2 bases and 1 base, with 10 bases remaining between them. The CDR3 extends over 14 amino acids. Germline CDR1 SGHRS, CDR2 YFSETQ. CDR3 sequence (DNA): TGCGCCAGCAGCTTCGGCAGTCCTTCCTACGAGCAGTACTTC. Protein: CASSFGSPSYEQYF.

The rearrangement uses TRBV5-1 and TRBJ2-3; possibly TRBD1 for D (5 bases). The CDR3 consists of 19 residues. V lost 1 base to trimming and J lost 0 bases, with 21 bases between them. Germline values: CDR1 SGHRS, CDR2 YFSETQ. The CDR3 is CASSLRGPAGRTSTDTQYF. The CDR3, as DNA: TGCGCCAGCAGCTTGAGGGGCCCGGCAGGCAGAACTAGCACAGATACGCAGTATTTT.

The J gene is TRBJ2-2, the V gene TRBV7-3; D remains ambiguous. The V gene's germline CDR1 is SGHTA and CDR2 FQGTGA. The CDR3 totals 12 residues. The V gene lost 8 bases and the J gene lost 5 bases, with 9 bases spanning the gap. The CDR3 region is CASASRTGELFF. In nucleotides, the CDR3 is TGTGCCAGCGCATCTAGGACCGGGGAGCTGTTTTTT.

V is TRBV7-2 and J is TRBJ2-1; 8 positions agree with TRBD2. The V gene's germline CDR1 is SGHTA and CDR2 FQGNSA. The CDR3 is made up of 16 amino acids. V was clipped by 1 base and J by 2 bases; unmatched bases: 4. CDR3 sequence: CASSLDSGSPYNEQFF. CDR3 DNA: TGTGCCAGCAGCTTAGACAGCGGGAGCCCCTACAATGAGCAGTTCTTC.

V gene TRBV7-8 combines with J gene TRBJ1-3, with D tentatively TRBD1 (6 bases). The germline V gene has CDR1 SGHVS and CDR2 FQNEAQ. Trimming removed 0 bases at V and 4 bases at J, with 13 bases between. This CDR3 region has 16 residues. The CDR3 DNA reads TGTGCCAGCAGCTTAGCCGGGGGGCTTGTAGGAAACACCATATATTTT. Amino acids: CASSLAGGLVGNTIYF.

The chain carries TRBV6-4 and TRBJ1-2; 7 bases fit TRBD1. Unmatched junction bases numbered 6, after V lost 2 bases and J lost 6 bases. The CDR3 loop spans 14 amino acids. Germline CDR1 MRHNA, CDR2 SNTAGT. The CDR3 bases are TGTGCCAGCAGTGACAAGACAGGGATGGATGGCTACACCTTC. Its translation: CASSDKTGMDGYTF.